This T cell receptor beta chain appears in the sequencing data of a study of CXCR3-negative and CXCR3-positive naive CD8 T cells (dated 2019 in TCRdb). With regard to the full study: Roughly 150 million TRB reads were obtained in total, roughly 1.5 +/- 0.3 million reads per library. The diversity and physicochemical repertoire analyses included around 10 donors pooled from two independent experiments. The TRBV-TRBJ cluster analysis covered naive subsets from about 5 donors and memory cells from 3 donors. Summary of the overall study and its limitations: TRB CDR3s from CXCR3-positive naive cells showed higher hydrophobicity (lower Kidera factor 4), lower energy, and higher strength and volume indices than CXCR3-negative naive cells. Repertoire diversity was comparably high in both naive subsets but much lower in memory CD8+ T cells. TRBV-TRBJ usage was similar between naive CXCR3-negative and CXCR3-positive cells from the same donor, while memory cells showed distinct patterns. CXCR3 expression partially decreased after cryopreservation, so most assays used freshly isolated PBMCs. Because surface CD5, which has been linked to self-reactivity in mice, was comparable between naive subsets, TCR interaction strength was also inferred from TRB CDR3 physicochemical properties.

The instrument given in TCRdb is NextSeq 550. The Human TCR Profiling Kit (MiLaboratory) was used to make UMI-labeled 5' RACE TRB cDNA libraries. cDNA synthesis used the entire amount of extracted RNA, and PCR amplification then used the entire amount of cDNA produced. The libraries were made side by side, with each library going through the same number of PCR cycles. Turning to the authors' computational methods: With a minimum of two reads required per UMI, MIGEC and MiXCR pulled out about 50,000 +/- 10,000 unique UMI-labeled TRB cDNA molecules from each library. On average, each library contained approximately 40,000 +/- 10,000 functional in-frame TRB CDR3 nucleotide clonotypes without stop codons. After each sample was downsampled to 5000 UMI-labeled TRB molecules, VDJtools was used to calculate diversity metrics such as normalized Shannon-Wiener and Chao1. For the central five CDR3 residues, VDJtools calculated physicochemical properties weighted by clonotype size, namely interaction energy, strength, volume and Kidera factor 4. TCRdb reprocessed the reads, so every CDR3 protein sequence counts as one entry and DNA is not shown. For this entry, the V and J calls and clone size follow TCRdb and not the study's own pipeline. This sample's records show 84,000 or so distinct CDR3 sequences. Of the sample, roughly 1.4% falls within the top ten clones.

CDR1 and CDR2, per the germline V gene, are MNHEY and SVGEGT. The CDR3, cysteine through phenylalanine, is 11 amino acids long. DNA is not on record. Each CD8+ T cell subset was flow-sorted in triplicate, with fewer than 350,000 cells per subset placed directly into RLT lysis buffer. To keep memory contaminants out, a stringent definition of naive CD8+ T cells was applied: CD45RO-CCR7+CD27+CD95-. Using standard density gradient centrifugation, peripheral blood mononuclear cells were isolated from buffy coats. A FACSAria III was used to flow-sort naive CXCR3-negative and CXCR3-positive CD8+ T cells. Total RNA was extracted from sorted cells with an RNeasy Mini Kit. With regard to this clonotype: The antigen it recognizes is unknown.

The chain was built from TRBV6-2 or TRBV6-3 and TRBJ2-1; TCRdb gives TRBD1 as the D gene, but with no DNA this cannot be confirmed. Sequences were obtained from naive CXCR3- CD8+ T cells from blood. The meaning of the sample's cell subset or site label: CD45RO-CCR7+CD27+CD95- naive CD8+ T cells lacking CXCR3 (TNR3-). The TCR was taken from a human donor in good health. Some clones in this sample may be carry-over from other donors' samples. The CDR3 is CASSPPGGWFF.